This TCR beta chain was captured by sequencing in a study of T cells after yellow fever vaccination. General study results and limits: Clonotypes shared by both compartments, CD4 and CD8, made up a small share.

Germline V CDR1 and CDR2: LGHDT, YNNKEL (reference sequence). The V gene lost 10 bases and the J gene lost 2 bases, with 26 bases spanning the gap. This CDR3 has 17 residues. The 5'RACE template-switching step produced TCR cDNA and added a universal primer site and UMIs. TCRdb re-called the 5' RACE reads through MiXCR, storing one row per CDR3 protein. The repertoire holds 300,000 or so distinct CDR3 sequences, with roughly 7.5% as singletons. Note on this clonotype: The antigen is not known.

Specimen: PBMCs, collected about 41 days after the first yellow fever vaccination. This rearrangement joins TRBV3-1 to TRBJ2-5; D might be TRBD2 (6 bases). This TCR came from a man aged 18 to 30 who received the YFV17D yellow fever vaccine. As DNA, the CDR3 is TGTGCCACCACCCAAGTAGTGATAGCGGTGTCACAAGAGACCCAGTACTTC. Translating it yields CATTQVVIAVSQETQYF.